The source of this T cell receptor beta chain is a study of blood T cell repertoires in COVID-19. Some clones are missing from TCRdb's copy, which holds only in-frame ones; the method was immunoSEQ multiplex PCR. The sample includes approximately 12,000 clones, around 71% of them seen just once. The sample holds a few counts of this clone. V was pared by 6 bases and J by 6 bases, with 12 bases between. The CDR3 totals 13 residues. Germline V gene lookup returns CDR1 MNHEY and CDR2 SMNVEV (reference sequence). The J gene is TRBJ1-5, the V gene TRBV27; a weak D match, TRBD1 (6 bases). This clonotype was obtained from a man between 60 and 75 years old with COVID-19, enrolled during active disease. Sequences were obtained from peripheral blood. The CDR3 nucleotides are TGTGCCAGCAGCAGGGGATCGGGTCAGCCCCAGCATTTT. Amino acids: CASSRGSGQPQHF.